This entry lists 17 T cell receptor beta chains sequenced from one sample in a study of blood T cell repertoires in COVID-19. Sequencing used immunoSEQ multiplex PCR; TCRdb keeps in-frame clones, though not all of them. Of about 300,000 clones in the sample, approximately 86% are singletons; the top ten hold about 8.6%. Input material: peripheral blood. These receptor sequences come from a man younger than 30 with active or convalescent COVID-19.

CDR3 protein: CASSLERGAFPNNEQFF. The CDR3 DNA sequence: TGTGCCAGCAGCTTAGAGCGGGGGGCGTTCCCAAACAATGAGCAGTTCTTC. The chain combines TRBV11-2 with TRBJ2-1; 8 bases map to TRBD2. CDR3 size: 17 residues. After removal of 0 bases from V and 5 bases from J, the junction contained 9 bases not matched to a gene. The germline gives CDR1 SGHAT, CDR2 FQNNGV.

The chain combines TRBV27 with TRBJ1-2, with no clear D. The CDR3 consists of 13 residues. V gave up 6 bases and J gave up 1 base, with 9 bases separating them. Germline values: CDR1 MNHEY, CDR2 SMNVEV (reference sequence). In DNA, the CDR3 is TGTGCCAGCAGGGAGGGTCATAACTATGGCTACACCTTC. This gives the protein CASREGHNYGYTF.

The gene calls are TRBV1 and TRBJ1-6; the table's D call, TRBD1, has no DNA check behind it. TRBV1 is classified as a pseudogene. The CDR3 consists of 18 residues. The CDR3 DNA reads as TGCACCAGCAGCCAGCTACCGGGACATTCACGTTATAATTCACCCCTCCACTTT. It specifies CTSSQLPGHSRYNSPLHF.

This rearrangement joins TRBV4-1 to TRBJ2-1, with 9 nucleotides matching TRBD2. The germline CDR1 and CDR2 sequences are MGHRA and YSYEKL. J lost 4 bases, V lost 3 bases, and 4 bases had no gene match. The CDR3 extends over 15 amino acids. The CDR3 loop is CASSHNLAGYNEQFF. The CDR3 nucleotides read TGCGCCAGCAGCCATAACCTAGCGGGGTACAATGAGCAGTTCTTC.

This clone was counted a few times. The chain couples TRBV18 to TRBJ1-1; TRBD1 might be the D (5 bases). This CDR3 has 15 residues. Germline lookup yields CDR1 KGHSH and CDR2 LQKENI. Trimming cost V 4 bases and J 5 bases, with 17 bases left between them. CDR3 in amino acids: CASSQTGGSRTEAFF. The CDR3 DNA reads TGTGCCAGCTCACAAACGGGGGGATCACGGACTGAAGCTTTCTTT.

This chain joins TRBV6-5 and TRBJ1-1; tentative D call: TRBD1 (5 bases). The CDR3 is 16 residues long. Germline V gene data show CDR1 as MNHEY and CDR2 as SVGAGI. Trimming took 2 bases from V and 7 from J, leaving 20 bases between them. The CDR3 reads CASSYGHSTGPGEAFF. Here the CDR3 DNA reads TGTGCCAGCAGTTACGGCCACAGCACAGGTCCCGGTGAAGCTTTCTTT.

This chain uses TRBV2 with TRBJ1-5, with TRBD1 matching 7 bases. The CDR3 length is 14 residues. The V gene's germline CDR1 is SNHLY and CDR2 FYNNEI. After removal of 3 bases from V and 5 bases from J, the junction contained 4 bases not matched to a gene. CDR3 in amino acids: CASSDDRVYQPQHF. The CDR3 DNA is TGTGCCAGCAGTGATGACAGGGTATATCAGCCCCAGCATTTT.

V and J are TRBV10-3 and TRBJ2-5, with 10 bases lining up with TRBD2. The V gene's germline CDR1 is ENHRY and CDR2 SYGVKD. Trimming took 4 bases from V and 4 from J; bases not matched to a gene: 6. There are 15 residues in the CDR3. The CDR3 DNA sequence: TGTGCCATCAGTGCTAGCGGGGGCAAGCGAGAGACCCAGTACTTC. Translated: CAISASGGKRETQYF.

The chain recombines TRBV11-2 with TRBJ1-6, with a weak D call TRBD1 (6 bases). Trimming cost V 1 base and J 9 bases, with 13 bases left between them. The CDR3 runs to 15 residues. Per the germline V gene, CDR1 is SGHAT and CDR2 is FQNNGV. As DNA, the CDR3 is TGTGCCAGCAGCTTAGGAAGGGGGGGCCCTTCACCCCTCCACTTT. This codes for CASSLGRGGPSPLHF.

The chain joins TRBV19 to TRBJ2-5, with D unresolved. Germline V gives CDR1 LNHDA, CDR2 SQIVND (reference sequence). V was trimmed by 0 bases and J by 5 bases, leaving 4 bases between them. CDR3 length: 12 amino acids. CDR3 in DNA: TGTGCCAGTAGTATAGATCTGGAGACCCAGTACTTC. It translates to CASSIDLETQYF.

The J gene is TRBJ2-7, the V gene TRBV28; D not certain. The CDR3 runs to 13 residues. Germline CDR1 reads MDHEN; CDR2 reads SYDVKM. V lost 3 bases to trimming and J lost 2 bases, with 8 bases between them. CDR3 coding DNA: TGTGCCAGCAGTTTCAGTATAACCTACGAGCAGTACTTC. This translates into CASSFSITYEQYF.

This sequence joins TRBV19 and TRBJ1-1; D is perhaps TRBD1 (6 bases). Trimming stripped 6 bases from V and 4 bases from J, with 24 bases between. Germline V lookup: CDR1 LNHDA, CDR2 SQIVND (reference sequence). The CDR3 spans 17 residues. CDR3 nucleotide sequence: TGTGCCAGTAGACAAGGCGTTTGGGCCTCGGACAGCACTGAAGCTTTCTTT. As protein: CASRQGVWASDSTEAFF.

The chain is built from TRBV5-1 and TRBJ1-1; 9 nucleotides line up with TRBD1. With 2 bases clipped from V and 5 bases from J, the junction kept 4 bases outside the gene matches. Germline CDR1 SGHRS, CDR2 YFSETQ. There are 14 residues in the CDR3. CDR3 in DNA: TGCGCCAGCAGCTTACAGGGGGCGTATACTGAAGCTTTCTTT. Translated: CASSLQGAYTEAFF.

The chain recombines TRBV5-4 with TRBJ2-3, with 9 nucleotides matching TRBD1. The CDR3 length is 16 residues. J lost 5 bases, V lost 5 bases, and 12 bases had no gene match. The germline V gene encodes CDR1 SGHNT and CDR2 YYREEE (reference sequence). DNA for the CDR3: TGTGCCAGCAGTTATAAGACAGGGGGGATCCAAGATACGCAGTATTTT. Its protein product is CASSYKTGGIQDTQYF.

This CDR3 reads CASSYGTGVEKLFF. The CDR3 DNA reads TGTGCCAGCAGTTACGGGACAGGGGTTGAAAAACTGTTTTTT. The chain has TRBV6-5 and TRBJ1-4, with 10 bases fitting TRBD1. Germline V gives CDR1 MNHEY, CDR2 SVGAGI. With 2 bases clipped from V and 7 bases from J, the junction kept 1 base outside the gene matches. The CDR3 is made up of 14 amino acids.

The DNA of the CDR3 is TGTGCCAGCAGCGATAGCGGGGTAAACACCGGGGAGCTGTTTTTT. Translating it yields CASSDSGVNTGELFF. The chain uses TRBV7-2 and TRBJ2-2; 8 positions agree with TRBD2. The CDR3 is made up of 15 amino acids. The trim removed 5 bases at V and 2 bases at J, leaving 4 bases unmatched. Germline-derived CDR1 and CDR2 are SGHTA and FQGNSA.

A note on this clone: Different DNA sequences within this sample yield the same CDR3. V is TRBV12-3 or TRBV12-4 and J is TRBJ1-2, with D hard to call. CDR3 length equals 13 residues. Trimming removed 3 bases from V and 4 bases from J, with 9 bases in between. The CDR3 DNA reads TGTGCCAGCAGTTTGGCGGGCGGCTATGGCTACACCTTC. Amino acid sequence: CASSLAGGYGYTF.